The 28 T cell receptor beta chains below all came from one sample that was sequenced in a study of blood T cell repertoires in COVID-19. The repertoire was sequenced with immunoSEQ multiplex PCR; TCRdb's copy has only in-frame clones and lacks some. The data contain around 150,000 clones, roughly four fifths of them singletons. The sample consisted of peripheral blood. These receptors all stem from a human donor in a cohort sampled during active COVID-19.

The V call is TRBV27, the J call TRBJ2-7, with TRBD1 identical over 7 bases. Germline V lookup: CDR1 MNHEY, CDR2 SMNVEV (reference sequence). Trimming removed 2 bases from V and 3 bases from J; junction bases left unmatched: 4. CDR3 size: 14 residues. The CDR3 DNA sequence: TGTGCCAGCAGTTTACGGGGACAGTTCTACGAGCAGTACTTC. Its translation is CASSLRGQFYEQYF.

This clone was detected a few times. CDR3 residues: CASSATSINEQFF. The CDR3 nucleotides read TGTGCCAGCAGCGCTACTAGCATCAATGAGCAGTTCTTC. The chain recombines TRBV9 with TRBJ2-1; a possible D gene is TRBD2 (6 bases). Trimming cost V 3 bases and J 6 bases, with 10 bases left between them. The germline V gene has CDR1 SGDLS and CDR2 YYNGEE. The CDR3 spans 13 residues.

The chain couples TRBV25-1 to TRBJ2-7, with D hard to call. The CDR3 runs to 13 residues. The germline V and J ends were trimmed by 5 bases and 1 base, with 9 bases remaining between them. From germline, CDR1 is MGHDK and CDR2 SYGVNS. The CDR3 sequence: CASSSRRSYEQYF. The CDR3 coding sequence is TGTGCCAGCAGTTCTCGGCGGTCCTACGAGCAGTACTTC.

J is TRBJ2-1 and V is TRBV18; 8 bases align to TRBD2. Germline CDR1 reads KGHSH; CDR2 reads LQKENI. The CDR3 spans 15 residues. V was clipped by 3 bases and J by 3 bases; unmatched bases: 4. Written as DNA, the CDR3 is TGTGCCAGCTCACCCATACTAGCGGACTACAATGAGCAGTTCTTC. Translated: CASSPILADYNEQFF.

This sequence joins TRBV11-1 and TRBJ2-5, with a possible D match to TRBD1 (6 bases). This CDR3 comprises 14 residues. Between the trimmed V and J ends, which lost 8 bases and 1 base, there was a span of 14 bases. Germline lookup yields CDR1 SGHAT and CDR2 FQDESV (reference sequence). As DNA, the CDR3 is TGTGCCAGCCAGCTGGGGGCAGGCCAAGAGACCCAGTACTTC. This sequence encodes CASQLGAGQETQYF.

The genes are TRBV6-5 and TRBJ1-1; a weak D match, TRBD1 (5 bases). V shed 7 bases and J shed 5 bases, with 8 bases lying between them. CDR3 size: 11 residues. Germline V gene data show CDR1 as MNHEY and CDR2 as SVGAGI. The CDR3 spells CASTGPTEAFF. The CDR3 DNA follows: TGTGCCAGCACAGGGCCAACTGAAGCTTTCTTT.

This chain links TRBV19 with TRBJ2-3; 9 bases match TRBD1. The germline CDR1 and CDR2 sequences are LNHDA and SQIVND (reference sequence). The CDR3 has 16 residues. The ends lost 4 bases at V and 1 base at J; junction bases unmatched: 6. The DNA of the CDR3 is TGTGCCAGTAGTACAAACCGGGACAGGGGCACAGATACGCAGTATTTT. Translation gives CASSTNRDRGTDTQYF. The variable domain in full, completed from reference TRBV19 and TRBJ2-3, reads DGGITQSPKYLFRKEGQNVTLSCEQNLNHDAMYWYRQDPGQGLRLIYYSQIVNDFQKGDIAEGYSVSREKKESFPLTVTSAQKNPTAFYLCASSTNRDRGTDTQYFGPGTRLTVL.

This clone was counted a single time. The genes are TRBV4-3 and TRBJ1-1; TRBD1 is a possible D gene (5 bases). V was trimmed by 1 base and J by 6 bases, leaving 12 bases between them. The CDR3 is made up of 14 amino acids. Germline V CDR1 and CDR2: LGHNA, YSLEER. CDR3 bases: TGCGCCAGCAGCCAAGCCTCAGGGTTCTCTGAAGCTTTCTTT. It specifies CASSQASGFSEAFF.

The chain is built from TRBV6-2 or TRBV6-3 and TRBJ2-3, with D possibly TRBD2 on 6 matching bases. Germline V lookup: CDR1 MNHEY, CDR2 SVGEGT. V gave up 3 bases and J gave up 6 bases, with 7 bases separating them. This CDR3 is 12 amino acids long. CDR3 coding DNA: TGTGCCAGCAGTTATCGGGGGGATACGCAGTATTTT. Translation gives CASSYRGDTQYF.

This sequence joins TRBV19 and TRBJ2-7, with D hard to call. V was pared by 8 bases and J by 2 bases, with 10 bases between. From germline, CDR1 is LNHDA and CDR2 SQIVND (reference sequence). The CDR3 length is 12 residues. This CDR3 is CASGQFAYEQYF. DNA for the CDR3: TGTGCCAGTGGGCAGTTTGCCTACGAGCAGTACTTC.

In DNA form, the CDR3 reads TGTGCCAGCAGCGTTTTGTCGGGACAGGGAGACACCATATATTTT. Protein product: CASSVLSGQGDTIYF. V is TRBV9 and J is TRBJ1-3; 9 bases line up with TRBD1. V shed 2 bases, J shed 8 bases, and the junction held 8 bases outside the gene matches. The CDR3 consists of 15 residues. From germline, CDR1 is SGDLS and CDR2 YYNGEE.

CDR3 coding DNA: TGTGCCAGCAGCCTTGAGGGACAGGGCAATGAGCAGTTCTTC. This encodes CASSLEGQGNEQFF. The V call is TRBV9, the J call TRBJ2-1; 9 bases fit TRBD1. V lost 4 bases, J lost 6 bases, and 5 bases stayed unmatched. CDR1 is SGDLS and CDR2 is YYNGEE in the germline V gene. There are 14 residues in the CDR3.

This clone occurred a few times. The rearrangement uses TRBV7-2 and TRBJ2-7; the match to TRBD2 covers 14 bases. This CDR3 contains 16 residues. Germline V gene sequence: CDR1 SGHTA, CDR2 FQGNSA. With 4 bases clipped from V and 4 bases from J, the junction kept 6 bases outside the gene matches. The DNA for the CDR3 is TGTGCCAGCAGCTCTAGACTAGCGGGAGGGCCTTACGAGCAGTACTTC. It translates to CASSSRLAGGPYEQYF.

This clone was detected a few times. The chain links TRBV30 to TRBJ1-4; D gene uncertain. CDR1 and CDR2 from the germline V gene are GTSNPN and SVGIG (reference sequence). The V gene lost 5 bases and the J gene lost 5 bases, with 12 bases spanning the gap. This CDR3 spans 13 amino acids. The CDR3 reads CAWARAQNEKLFF. Here the CDR3 DNA reads TGTGCCTGGGCCCGAGCCCAAAATGAAAAACTGTTTTTT.

The chain's CDR3 is CASSEARKDTQYF. The CDR3 DNA is TGCGCCAGCAGTGAGGCGCGGAAAGATACGCAGTATTTT. The chain uses TRBV10-1 and TRBJ2-3; D gene uncertain. V was pared by 2 bases and J by 5 bases, with 8 bases between. Germline assignment: CDR1 WNHNN and CDR2 SYGVQD (reference sequence). CDR3 size: 13 residues.

J is TRBJ2-7 and V is TRBV9; 10 bases are a match to TRBD2. With V trimmed by 0 bases and J by 2 bases, 5 bases remained unmatched. The germline V gene has CDR1 SGDLS and CDR2 YYNGEE. CDR3 length: 16 residues. The CDR3 spells CASSVGGSGRAYEQYF. The CDR3 nucleotides read TGTGCCAGCAGCGTAGGAGGAAGCGGGAGGGCCTACGAGCAGTACTTC. The whole variable domain, remainder taken from reference TRBV9 and TRBJ2-7, is DSGVTQTPKHLITATGQRVTLRCSPRSGDLSVYWYQQSLDQGLQFLIQYYNGEERAKGNILERFSAQQFPDLHSELNLSSLELGDSALYFCASSVGGSGRAYEQYFGPGTRLTVT.

This clone was detected once. Here the CDR3 DNA reads TGTGCCAGCAGCTTAGGACACGCCGGGACAGTGATCAATGAGCAGTTCTTC. Amino acids: CASSLGHAGTVINEQFF. The rearrangement uses TRBV7-9 and TRBJ2-1; 7 bases fit TRBD1. This CDR3 is 17 amino acids long. The germline CDR1 and CDR2 sequences are SEHNR and FQNEAQ (reference sequence). V gave up 1 base and J gave up 6 bases; unmatched junction bases: 12.

The sample holds a few counts of this clone. The chain uses TRBV24-1 and TRBJ2-2, with 10 positions matching TRBD1. In germline, CDR1 is KGHDR, CDR2 SFDVKD. CDR3 length equals 15 residues. V was clipped by 3 bases and J by 6 bases; unmatched bases: 3. The chain's CDR3 is CATSDAGQGSGELFF. The CDR3 DNA reads as TGTGCCACCAGTGATGCGGGACAGGGGTCCGGGGAGCTGTTTTTT.

This chain connects TRBV5-1 to TRBJ2-7; TRBD1 aligns across 9 bases. The CDR3 runs to 13 residues. In germline, CDR1 is SGHRS, CDR2 YFSETQ. V shed 3 bases and J 4 bases; nucleotides not matched to a gene: 2. The CDR3 is CASSWDRDYEQYF. Written as DNA, the CDR3 is TGCGCCAGCAGCTGGGACAGGGATTACGAGCAGTACTTC.

The chain has TRBV11-2 and TRBJ2-1, with D tentatively TRBD1 (5 bases). The CDR3 length is 16 residues. Per the germline V gene, CDR1 is SGHAT and CDR2 is FQNNGV. Trimming cost V 1 base and J 7 bases, with 17 bases left between them. The CDR3 DNA is TGTGCCAGCAGCTTAGGCGTGGGGCACAGGATTAATGAGCAGTTCTTC. Its protein product is CASSLGVGHRINEQFF.

In this sample, this clone turned up once. This chain uses TRBV5-1 with TRBJ2-1; 10 positions match TRBD2. Germline CDR1 is SGHRS and CDR2 is YFSETQ. J lost 0 bases, V lost 9 bases, and 12 bases had no gene match. The CDR3 covers 17 residues. CDR3 sequence: CATRGSGGPSSYNEQFF. CDR3 DNA sequence: TGCGCCACCAGGGGTAGCGGGGGGCCTAGCTCCTACAATGAGCAGTTCTTC. Using reference TRBV5-1 and TRBJ2-1 for the parts outside the CDR3, the full variable domain is KAGVTQTPRYLIKTRGQQVTLSCSPISGHRSVSWYQQTPGQGLQFLFEYFSETQRNKGNFPGRFSGRQFSNSRSEMNVSTLELGDSALYLCATRGSGGPSSYNEQFFGPGTRLTVL.

The chain couples TRBV28 to TRBJ2-1; tentatively, D is TRBD1 (6 bases). V dropped 5 bases and J dropped 7 bases, with 18 bases sitting between them. The CDR3 extends over 15 amino acids. Germline CDR1 MDHEN, CDR2 SYDVKM. DNA for the CDR3: TGTGCCAGCAGTGGCCAGGACTGGGGGCCGAATGAGCAGTTCTTC. Amino acids: CASSGQDWGPNEQFF.

The chain combines TRBV6-5 with TRBJ1-2; TRBD1 matches 9 bases. The CDR3 runs 13 residues. The V gene's germline CDR1 is MNHEY and CDR2 SVGAGI. Trimming at V came to 4 bases and at J to 4 bases, leaving 1 base not matched to a gene. CDR3 nucleotide sequence: TGTGCCAGCAGTTTACAGGGGGCCTATGGCTACACCTTC. Residues: CASSLQGAYGYTF.

V usage is TRBV5-6 and J usage is TRBJ1-1; perhaps TRBD1 as D (6 bases). With 2 bases removed from V and 0 bases from J, the gap between germline ends came to 17 bases. Germline V gives CDR1 SGHDT, CDR2 YYEEEE. The CDR3 is 17 amino acids. The CDR3 region has the DNA TGTGCCAGCAGCTTTGAGGCCAGACAGGCCCTGAACACTGAAGCTTTCTTT. It is translated as CASSFEARQALNTEAFF. Complete variable domain (other parts from reference TRBV5-6 and TRBJ1-1): DAGVTQSPTHLIKTRGQQVTLRCSPKSGHDTVSWYQQALGQGPQFIFQYYEEEERQRGNFPDRFSGHQFPNYSSELNVNALLLGDSALYLCASSFEARQALNTEAFFGQGTRLTVV.

The table lists this clone with a count of one. The rearrangement joins TRBV19 to TRBJ2-1; possible D gene TRBD2, 5 bases. This CDR3 has 16 amino acids. V lost 5 bases, J lost 4 bases, and 18 bases lay in between. The germline V gene has CDR1 LNHDA and CDR2 SQIVND (reference sequence). The CDR3 bases are TGTGCCAGTAGTCTACAAGGAGGTACGCGTTACAATGAGCAGTTCTTC. This gives the protein CASSLQGGTRYNEQFF.

This sequence joins TRBV6-1 and TRBJ2-3; perhaps TRBD2 as D (5 bases). The germline V and J ends were trimmed by 3 bases and 1 base, with 11 bases remaining between them. The CDR3 runs to 15 residues. CDR1 MNHNS and CDR2 SASEGT come from the germline V gene. The CDR3 bases are TGTGCCAGCAGTGACAGGAGGTTTGGCACAGATACGCAGTATTTT. This encodes CASSDRRFGTDTQYF.

This clone has only one observation. This chain joins TRBV28 and TRBJ1-2; the match to TRBD1 covers 8 bases. Germline V gene lookup returns CDR1 MDHEN and CDR2 SYDVKM. V was clipped by 5 bases and J by 4 bases; unmatched bases: 9. This CDR3 region has 15 residues. The CDR3 here is CASSDRQGLTYGYTF. Here the CDR3 DNA reads TGTGCCAGCAGTGATCGACAGGGGTTAACCTATGGCTACACCTTC.

J is TRBJ2-3 and V is TRBV7-2; a weak D match, TRBD1 (6 bases). With 6 bases removed from V and 2 bases from J, the gap between germline ends came to 9 bases. The CDR3 extends over 13 amino acids. The germline V gene has CDR1 SGHTA and CDR2 FQGNSA. The CDR3 DNA is TGTGCCAGCAGACGGGACACCACAGATACGCAGTATTTT. Its protein is CASRRDTTDTQYF.